This T cell receptor beta chain was captured in a study of cytomegalovirus exposure and HLA in healthy donors. Clones were sequenced by immunoSEQ multiplex PCR, and TCRdb holds only the in-frame ones, with some missing. The table records about 200,000 clones, more than 65% of them present only once. V dropped 3 bases and J dropped 0 bases, with 9 bases sitting between them. The CDR3 extends over 15 amino acids. From germline, CDR1 is KGHSH and CDR2 LQKENI. This receptor was taken from a woman aged 25 to 39 in good health and CMV-seropositive. This chain links TRBV18 with TRBJ1-5; perhaps TRBD1 as D (5 bases). Sequencing used PBMCs. The CDR3 nucleotides are TGTGCCAGCTCACCCCAGGGTCATAGCAATCAGCCCCAGCATTTT. Translation: CASSPQGHSNQPQHF.